This T cell receptor beta chain was obtained from a study of T-cell reconstitution after alpha-beta-depleted transplantation in children. Preparation of the TCRbeta library was carried out with unique molecular identifiers. A single record per CDR3 protein comes from TCRdb applying MiXCR to the PCR reads. The table has about 420,000 distinct CDR3 sequences, roughly 11% seen once. V was cut by 4 bases and J by 0 bases, with 13 bases left in between. The CDR3 sequence is 15 residues long. Germline CDR1 reads DFQATT; CDR2 reads SNEGSKA (reference sequence). This TCR derives from a human donor who donated a stem cell graft to a child with acute myeloid leukemia. The chain joins TRBV20-1 to TRBJ2-1; D possibly corresponds to TRBD2 (5 bases). Material: PBMCs from the stem cell graft donor, obtained from the stem cell graft. The CDR3 reads CSAKEASFSYNEQFF. The DNA for the CDR3 is TGCAGTGCTAAGGAGGCTAGCTTCTCCTACAATGAGCAGTTCTTC.